These 8 T cell receptor beta chains were all obtained from the same sample, sequenced in a study of blood T cells in healthy people across ages. Together with a sample-barcoded 5' primer, a J-beta primer mix was included in a second PCR lasting about 6 to 11 cycles. MiXCR, run by TCRdb on the 5' RACE reads, gives a single entry per CDR3 protein. The sample includes about 800,000 distinct CDR3 sequences, just under 25% seen only once; the top ten take under 4.5%. The data also belong to a second study, concerning T cells of mothers and their children.

Sample: blood. The receptor source for this set is a boy younger than 18 in good health.

The chain recombines TRBV7-3 with TRBJ2-3; D tentatively reads TRBD1 or TRBD2 (5 bases each). This CDR3 has 13 residues. Trimming took 5 bases from V and 7 from J, leaving 13 bases between them. Germline V gene data show CDR1 as SGHTA and CDR2 as FQGTGA. CDR3 amino acids: CASSPSGQNTQYF. The CDR3 DNA sequence: TGTGCCAGCAGCCCCTCGGGGCAAAATACGCAGTATTTT.

The J gene is TRBJ2-1, the V gene TRBV7-9; D possibly matches TRBD1 or TRBD2 (6 bases each). Germline-derived CDR1 and CDR2 are SEHNR and FQNEAQ (reference sequence). CDR3 length equals 16 residues. V lost 4 bases to trimming and J lost 8 bases, with 21 bases between them. The CDR3 region has the DNA TGTGCCAGCAGCTATCAACCGGGACCGGGGGCCGATGAGCAGTTCTTC. Its translation: CASSYQPGPGADEQFF. The whole variable domain, filled in from reference TRBV7-9 and TRBJ2-1, reads DTGVSQNPRHKITKRGQNVTFRCDPISEHNRLYWYRQTLGQGPEFLTYFQNEAQLEKSRLLSDRFSAERPKGSFSTLEIQRTEQGDSAMYLCASSYQPGPGADEQFFGPGTRLTVL.

V and J are TRBV5-1 and TRBJ1-1; a possible D gene is TRBD1 (5 bases). Germline assignment: CDR1 SGHRS and CDR2 YFSETQ. This CDR3 contains 14 residues. V shed 7 bases and J shed 4 bases, with 17 bases lying between them. In DNA, the CDR3 is TGCGCCAGCGGTCTCCTGGATCAGGGCACTGAAGCTTTCTTT. Translated: CASGLLDQGTEAFF.

The chain carries TRBV28 and TRBJ2-3; 8 positions match TRBD2. Germline CDR1 and CDR2: MDHEN and SYDVKM. CDR3 size: 14 residues. J gave up 2 bases and V 6 bases, and 4 bases lay outside the gene matches. CDR3 in amino acids: CASSRGGVTDTQYF. Written as DNA, the CDR3 is TGTGCCAGCAGCCGGGGGGGCGTCACAGATACGCAGTATTTT.

The sample holds a few counts of this clonotype. The chain links TRBV5-4 to TRBJ2-4, with D maybe TRBD2 (5 bases). Germline CDR1 and CDR2: SGHNT and YYREEE (reference sequence). The V end was cut by 5 bases, the J end by 0 bases, with 15 bases between. The CDR3 is 16 residues long. The CDR3: CASRFRDILAKNIQYF. Here the CDR3 DNA reads TGTGCCAGCAGGTTCCGGGATATCCTAGCCAAAAACATTCAGTACTTC.

Only a few counts were recorded for this clonotype. This chain links TRBV7-9 with TRBJ2-5; D is possibly TRBD1 (6 bases). The DNA end is a closer match to TRBJ2-7, so the J assignment may be wrong. In germline, CDR1 is SEHNR, CDR2 FQNEAQ (reference sequence). The CDR3 is 13 residues long. The CDR3 DNA reads as TGTGCCAGCAGCTTCGAGAGGGGGAACGAGCAGTACTTC. Its protein is CASSFERGNEQYF.

This clonotype has just a few counts. The CDR3 nucleotides read TGTGCCAGCAGCTTGGCGTCCCAGGGTTCCTACGAGCAGTACTTC. This translates into CASSLASQGSYEQYF. V gene TRBV5-6 combines with J gene TRBJ2-5; D may be TRBD1 (5 bases). The J call may be faulty, since TRBJ2-7 better matches the DNA end. Germline V gene lookup returns CDR1 SGHDT and CDR2 YYEEEE. This CDR3 spans 15 amino acids.

The rearrangement joins TRBV6-1 to TRBJ2-7; 11 bases fit TRBD2. CDR3 size: 15 residues. The V gene's germline CDR1 is MNHNS and CDR2 SASEGT. V lost 8 bases and J lost 3; bases outside the gene matches: 9. For the CDR3, the DNA is TGTGCCAGCTGGCCGGGACTAGCGGTGGGCTACGAGCAGTACTTC. Translation gives CASWPGLAVGYEQYF.